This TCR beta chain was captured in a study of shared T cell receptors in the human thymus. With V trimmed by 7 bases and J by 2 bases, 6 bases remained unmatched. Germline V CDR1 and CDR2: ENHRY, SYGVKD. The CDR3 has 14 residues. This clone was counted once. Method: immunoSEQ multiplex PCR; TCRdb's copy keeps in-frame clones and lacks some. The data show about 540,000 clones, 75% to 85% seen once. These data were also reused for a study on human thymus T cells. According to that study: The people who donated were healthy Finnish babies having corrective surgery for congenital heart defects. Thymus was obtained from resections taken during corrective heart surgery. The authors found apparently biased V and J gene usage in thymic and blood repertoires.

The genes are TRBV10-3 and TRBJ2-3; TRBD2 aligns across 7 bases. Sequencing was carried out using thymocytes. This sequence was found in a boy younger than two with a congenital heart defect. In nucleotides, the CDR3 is TGTGCCATCAAAAAGAGCGGGAACACAGATACGCAGTATTTT. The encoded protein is CAIKKSGNTDTQYF.